This TCR beta chain was found in a study of cytomegalovirus exposure and HLA in healthy donors. In the study overall: Among over 300 genotyped donors, about 85% fell in the Caucasian-associated ancestry cluster.

The PCR ran on 60 Vbeta and 13 Jbeta primers. Using immunoSEQ multiplex PCR, the repertoire was profiled, and TCRdb retains in-frame clones only, with some absent. The sample table includes roughly 120,000 clones. Study-wide points: Previously analyzed data showed that most TCR beta V segments were productive at a frequency of about 90% or about 30%.

A word on this clone: No antigen is known for it.

Trimming removed 5 bases from V and 0 bases from J, with 10 bases in between. The CDR3 totals 14 residues. Germline V gene data show CDR1 as LNHDA and CDR2 as SQIVND (reference sequence). This TCR was recovered from a man between 18 and 35 years old in good health and CMV-seronegative. The chain links TRBV19 to TRBJ1-1, with TRBD1 as a possible D gene (5 bases). The sequenced material came from PBMCs. Here the CDR3 reads CASSVRAVNTEAFF. The DNA of the CDR3 is TGTGCCAGTAGTGTCAGGGCTGTGAACACTGAAGCTTTCTTT.